The present TCR beta chain was sequenced within a study of cytomegalovirus exposure and HLA in healthy donors. Study results and caveats: In a later analysis, DRB1 alleles had the most associated TCRs; HLA-C alleles the fewest. A later analysis showed that HLA-associated TCR beta chains had undergone more clonal expansion than equally common others.

Vbeta (60) and Jbeta (13) primers were used in the PCR. The repertoire was sequenced with immunoSEQ multiplex PCR; TCRdb's copy has only in-frame clones and lacks some. Seen here are under 200,000 clones, about 80% observed once, and the top ten hold around 1.3%. This clone was recorded a few times. What it binds is not known. Trimming shortened V by 0 bases and J by 6 bases, and 14 bases separated the two germline ends. Looked up from germline, CDR1 is ENHRY and CDR2 is SYGVKD. This CDR3 contains 16 residues. Sequencing used PBMCs. The sequence came from a woman between 50 and 59 years old in good health and CMV-seronegative. The chain is built from TRBV10-3 and TRBJ2-2; TRBD1 is a possible D gene (5 bases). This CDR3 is CAISESTRVEAGELFF. The CDR3 region has the DNA TGTGCCATCAGTGAGTCAACCAGGGTTGAAGCCGGGGAGCTGTTTTTT.